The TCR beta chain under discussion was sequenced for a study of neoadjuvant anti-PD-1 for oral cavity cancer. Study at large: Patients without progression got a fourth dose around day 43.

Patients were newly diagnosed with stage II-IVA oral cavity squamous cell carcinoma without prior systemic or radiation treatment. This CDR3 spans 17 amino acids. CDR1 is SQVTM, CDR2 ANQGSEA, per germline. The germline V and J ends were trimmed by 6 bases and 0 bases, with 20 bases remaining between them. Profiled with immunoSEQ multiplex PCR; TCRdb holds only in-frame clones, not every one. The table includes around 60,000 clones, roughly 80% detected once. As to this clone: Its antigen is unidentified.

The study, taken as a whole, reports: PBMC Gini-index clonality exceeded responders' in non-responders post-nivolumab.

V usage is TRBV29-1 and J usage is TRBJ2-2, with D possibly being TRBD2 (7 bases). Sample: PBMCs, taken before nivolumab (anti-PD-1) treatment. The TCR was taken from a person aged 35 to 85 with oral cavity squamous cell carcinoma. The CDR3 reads CSVSRYGGPSNTGELFF. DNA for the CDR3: TGCAGCGTCAGTCGTTACGGGGGGCCCTCGAACACCGGGGAGCTGTTTTTT.